The next 21 T cell receptor beta chains were all read from a single sample in a study of human T cells and chemical hapten exposure. TCRdb reprocessed the RACE reads with MiXCR, giving one entry per CDR3 protein. The table includes about 110,000 distinct CDR3 sequences, 9.2% detected once. As to time point: patch test 2, 6 weeks after DPC sensitization. The treatment was: therapeutic diphenylcyclopropenone sensitization with weekly scalp DPC. Sequences were derived from whole blood, sampled in connection with sensitization to the hapten diphenylcyclopropenone (DPC). The receptors here all came from a woman aged 40 to 50 with alopecia areata. Some clones in this sample may be carry-over from other donors' samples.

This chain uses TRBV3-1 with TRBJ2-3; D perhaps matches TRBD1 (5 bases). Trimming pared 2 bases from V and 6 bases from J, leaving 15 bases between. Germline CDR1 reads LGHDT; CDR2 reads YNNKEL (reference sequence). The CDR3 covers 15 residues. The CDR3 DNA is TGTGCCAGCAGCCAACGACAGCGACCATCTGATACGCAGTATTTT. It codes for CASSQRQRPSDTQYF.

This clonotype was detected ten times or more. The V gene is TRBV7-8, the J gene TRBJ2-1; D gene unclear. Germline CDR1 SGHVS, CDR2 FQNEAQ. The CDR3 is made up of 13 amino acids. The ends were cut back, 0 bases at V and 2 bases at J, with 2 bases in the middle. Written as DNA, the CDR3 is TGTGCCAGCAGCTTAGCAGCCTACAATGAGCAGTTCTTC. As protein: CASSLAAYNEQFF. The variable domain in full, with the rest retrieved from reference TRBV7-8 and TRBJ2-1, is GAGVSQSPRYKVAKRGQDVALRCDPISGHVSLFWYQQALGQGPEFLTYFQNEAQLDKSGLPSDRFFAERPEGSVSTLKIQRTQQEDSAVYLCASSLAAYNEQFFGPGTRLTVL.

This clonotype was seen at least ten times. The chain is built from TRBV27 and TRBJ1-2; no firm D call. CDR1 is MNHEY and CDR2 is SMNVEV in the germline V gene (reference sequence). Trimming removed 8 bases at V and 4 bases at J, with 5 bases between. The CDR3 totals 10 residues. The DNA of the CDR3 is TGTGCCAGCTCGCCCTATGGCTACACCTTC. Translated, it gives CASSPYGYTF.

V usage is TRBV6-5 and J usage is TRBJ2-6; the D is unclear. The CDR3 consists of 15 residues. Deletions cut 4 bases from V and 5 bases from J, with 12 bases between. The germline V gene encodes CDR1 MNHEY and CDR2 SVGAGI. DNA of the CDR3: TGTGCCAGCAGTTCTCCCCTAATACGGGCCAACGTCCTGACTTTC. This gives the protein CASSSPLIRANVLTF.

This clonotype was seen more than once but under ten times. The genes are TRBV6-2 or TRBV6-3 and TRBJ1-2; D may be TRBD1 (6 bases). Germline CDR1 and CDR2: MNHEY and SVGEGT. Trimming left V 7 bases short and J 7 bases short, with 19 bases between. CDR3 length equals 14 residues. The CDR3 DNA follows: TGTGCCAGCAAGATGACAGGTGATCATGCTGGCTACACCTTC. Amino acids: CASKMTGDHAGYTF.

This clonotype was seen a handful of times. The chain uses TRBV6-5 and TRBJ1-6; the match to TRBD1 covers 7 bases. The CDR3 consists of 14 residues. Looked up from germline, CDR1 is MNHEY and CDR2 is SVGAGI. Trimming took 2 bases from V and 6 from J; bases not matched to a gene: 1. The CDR3 region is CASSYDRVNSPLHF. DNA for the CDR3: TGTGCCAGCAGTTACGACAGGGTTAATTCACCCCTCCACTTT.

The rearrangement uses TRBV3-1 and TRBJ2-3, with TRBD2 matching over 10 bases. The CDR3 is 16 amino acids. In germline, CDR1 is LGHDT, CDR2 YNNKEL (reference sequence). V lost 5 bases and J lost 4; bases outside the gene matches: 9. The CDR3 nucleotides are TGTGCCAGCAGCTTCGCAGCGGGGGGGGGCGCAGATACGCAGTATTTT. Its translation is CASSFAAGGGADTQYF.

This clonotype was counted at least ten times. V and J are TRBV5-1 and TRBJ1-4, with no clear D. The CDR3 is 13 amino acids. Germline CDR1 and CDR2: SGHRS and YFSETQ. Trimming shortened V by 0 bases and J by 1 base, and 1 base separated the two germline ends. The CDR3 here is CASSLGTNEKLFF. The CDR3 bases are TGCGCCAGCAGCTTGGGAACTAATGAAAAACTGTTTTTT. Filled out from reference TRBV5-1 and TRBJ1-4, the complete variable domain reads KAGVTQTPRYLIKTRGQQVTLSCSPISGHRSVSWYQQTPGQGLQFLFEYFSETQRNKGNFPGRFSGRQFSNSRSEMNVSTLELGDSALYLCASSLGTNEKLFFGSGTQLSVL.

This clonotype occurred a few times. The chain recombines TRBV28 with TRBJ2-5; D is perhaps TRBD1 or TRBD2 (6 bases each). V lost 0 bases to trimming and J lost 1 base, with 12 bases between them. CDR3 size: 16 residues. Germline V CDR1 and CDR2: MDHEN, SYDVKM. The DNA for the CDR3 is TGTGCCAGCAGTTTATGGTTCACGGGGGCCCAAGAGACCCAGTACTTC. The encoded protein is CASSLWFTGAQETQYF.

V gene TRBV5-4 combines with J gene TRBJ2-3; 8 positions agree with TRBD2. The CDR3 extends over 16 amino acids. CDR1 is SGHNT, CDR2 YYREEE, per germline (reference sequence). Germline trimming cut 7 bases from V and 0 bases from J; bases unmatched to any gene: 10. The CDR3 region is CASDVRGASSTDTQYF. CDR3 DNA sequence: TGTGCCAGCGACGTGCGGGGGGCCTCTAGCACAGATACGCAGTATTTT.

The chain couples TRBV6-5 to TRBJ2-7; D unresolved. CDR1 and CDR2 from the germline V gene are MNHEY and SVGAGI. V was cut by 6 bases and J by 2 bases, with 8 bases left in between. The CDR3 has 12 amino acids. The CDR3 DNA is TGTGCCAGCAGAGGCAGGCCCTACGAGCAGTACTTC. Translating gives CASRGRPYEQYF.

V is TRBV6-1 and J is TRBJ2-2; TRBD2 matches 10 bases. The junction had 11 bases not matched to a gene; V was cut back by 7 bases and J by 0 bases. CDR3 size: 18 residues. Looked up from germline, CDR1 is MNHNS and CDR2 is SASEGT. The CDR3 loop is CASMMASGGTSNTGELFF. The CDR3 bases are TGTGCCAGCATGATGGCTAGCGGGGGCACTTCGAACACCGGGGAGCTGTTTTTT.

V usage is TRBV9 and J usage is TRBJ2-3, with TRBD1 identical over 10 bases. Per germline, CDR1 SGDLS and CDR2 YYNGEE. With 3 bases clipped from V and 2 bases from J, the junction kept 6 bases outside the gene matches. There are 16 residues in the CDR3. The CDR3 reads CASSERQGASTDTQYF. The CDR3 DNA follows: TGTGCCAGCAGCGAAAGACAGGGGGCCTCCACAGATACGCAGTATTTT.

This clonotype occurred a few times. The chain joins TRBV11-2 to TRBJ2-5; D is perhaps TRBD2 (7 bases). This CDR3 comprises 15 residues. V shed 6 bases and J shed 6 bases, with 20 bases lying between them. The V gene's germline CDR1 is SGHAT and CDR2 FQNNGV. CDR3 sequence: CASSQMGGPRQTQYF. In DNA, the CDR3 is TGTGCCAGCAGTCAGATGGGGGGGCCTCGTCAGACCCAGTACTTC.

This clonotype turned up a few times. The CDR3 here is CSARDAGTDTGELFF. CDR3 DNA: TGCAGTGCTAGAGACGCCGGGACTGACACCGGGGAGCTGTTTTTT. The V and J genes are TRBV20-1 and TRBJ2-2; possible D gene TRBD2, 6 bases. This CDR3 has 15 residues. CDR1 and CDR2 from the germline V gene are DFQATT and SNEGSKA (reference sequence). Trimming shortened V by 0 bases and J by 3 bases, and 11 bases separated the two germline ends.

The table lists this clonotype with a few counts. The chain combines TRBV4-3 with TRBJ2-3, with D uncertain. V was clipped by 9 bases and J by 2 bases, with 24 bases between them. Germline V gene lookup returns CDR1 LGHNA and CDR2 YSLEER. The CDR3 runs to 17 residues. The CDR3 region has the DNA TGCGCCAGTCTCCTACGGCTGAGCCACATCTTCACAGATACGCAGTATTTT. It translates to CASLLRLSHIFTDTQYF.

The V call is TRBV6-2 or TRBV6-3, the J call TRBJ1-2, with 7 bases aligning to TRBD1. The length of the CDR3 is 16 residues. The germline V gene encodes CDR1 MNHEY and CDR2 SVGEGT. V dropped 4 bases and J dropped 5; count of bases not matched to a gene: 13. The CDR3 here is CASSSEDTGDPYGYTF. The CDR3, as DNA: TGTGCCAGCAGTTCGGAGGACACAGGGGACCCTTATGGCTACACCTTC.

The sample holds many counts of this clonotype. V gene TRBV4-3 combines with J gene TRBJ2-7; 8 positions match TRBD2. The germline V gene has CDR1 LGHNA and CDR2 YSLEER. The length of the CDR3 is 16 residues. Trimming at V came to 1 base and at J to 2 bases, leaving 7 bases not matched to a gene. The chain's CDR3 is CASSQAPAGATYEQYF. CDR3 nucleotide sequence: TGCGCCAGCAGCCAAGCCCCAGCGGGGGCTACCTACGAGCAGTACTTC.

The V and J genes are TRBV6-2 or TRBV6-3 and TRBJ1-1; TRBD1 is a possible D gene (5 bases). The CDR3 is made up of 13 amino acids. V shed 2 bases and J shed 3 bases, with 7 bases lying between them. The germline V gene encodes CDR1 MNHEY and CDR2 SVGEGT. The CDR3 DNA is TGTGCCAGCAGTTACAGGGGTGACACTGAAGCTTTCTTT. This codes for CASSYRGDTEAFF.

This clonotype was recorded many times. V usage is TRBV27 and J usage is TRBJ1-5, with D possibly being TRBD1 (6 bases). CDR1 is MNHEY, CDR2 SMNVEV, per germline (reference sequence). V gave up 5 bases and J gave up 6 bases, with 17 bases separating them. This CDR3 is 15 amino acids long. The CDR3: CASSLSNMGAQPQHF. The CDR3 DNA reads TGTGCCAGCAGTCTCTCCAACATGGGGGCTCAGCCCCAGCATTTT.

This chain joins TRBV5-1 and TRBJ1-6, with D unclear. Per the germline V gene, CDR1 is SGHRS and CDR2 is YFSETQ. V lost 3 bases to trimming and J lost 7 bases, with 11 bases between them. CDR3 size: 14 residues. CDR3 loop: CASSSGIVNSPLHF. Here the CDR3 DNA reads TGCGCCAGCAGCTCGGGAATTGTGAATTCACCCCTCCACTTT.